This T cell receptor (beta chain) stems from a study of PD-L1 blockade in urothelial cancer. Study background: Atezolizumab was started by patients at some point between 2013 and 2014 at 1,200 mg intravenously every 3 weeks. Patients arrived having already received 0 to 3 prior chemotherapy regimens. Per blood sample, T cells had a median of roughly 150,000.

The time point was: peripheral blood 6 weeks after treatment start. All patients carried locally advanced or metastatic urothelial carcinoma. Here immunoSEQ multiplex PCR was the method, and the copy in TCRdb shows in-frame clones only, minus some. The sample holds 42,000 or so clones, approximately 82% seen once. CDR3 length equals 13 residues. V lost 6 bases and J lost 12; bases outside the gene matches: 12. In germline, CDR1 is SGHAT, CDR2 FQNNGV. This specimen was PBMCs, taken around atezolizumab (anti-PD-L1) treatment. The sequence came from a man between 60 and 75 years old with urothelial cancer. V usage is TRBV11-2 and J usage is TRBJ2-3; 7 bases match TRBD1. The CDR3 DNA reads TGTGCCAGCAGGAGGGGGCCTAGCTCGCCCCAGTATTTT. It encodes CASRRGPSSPQYF.